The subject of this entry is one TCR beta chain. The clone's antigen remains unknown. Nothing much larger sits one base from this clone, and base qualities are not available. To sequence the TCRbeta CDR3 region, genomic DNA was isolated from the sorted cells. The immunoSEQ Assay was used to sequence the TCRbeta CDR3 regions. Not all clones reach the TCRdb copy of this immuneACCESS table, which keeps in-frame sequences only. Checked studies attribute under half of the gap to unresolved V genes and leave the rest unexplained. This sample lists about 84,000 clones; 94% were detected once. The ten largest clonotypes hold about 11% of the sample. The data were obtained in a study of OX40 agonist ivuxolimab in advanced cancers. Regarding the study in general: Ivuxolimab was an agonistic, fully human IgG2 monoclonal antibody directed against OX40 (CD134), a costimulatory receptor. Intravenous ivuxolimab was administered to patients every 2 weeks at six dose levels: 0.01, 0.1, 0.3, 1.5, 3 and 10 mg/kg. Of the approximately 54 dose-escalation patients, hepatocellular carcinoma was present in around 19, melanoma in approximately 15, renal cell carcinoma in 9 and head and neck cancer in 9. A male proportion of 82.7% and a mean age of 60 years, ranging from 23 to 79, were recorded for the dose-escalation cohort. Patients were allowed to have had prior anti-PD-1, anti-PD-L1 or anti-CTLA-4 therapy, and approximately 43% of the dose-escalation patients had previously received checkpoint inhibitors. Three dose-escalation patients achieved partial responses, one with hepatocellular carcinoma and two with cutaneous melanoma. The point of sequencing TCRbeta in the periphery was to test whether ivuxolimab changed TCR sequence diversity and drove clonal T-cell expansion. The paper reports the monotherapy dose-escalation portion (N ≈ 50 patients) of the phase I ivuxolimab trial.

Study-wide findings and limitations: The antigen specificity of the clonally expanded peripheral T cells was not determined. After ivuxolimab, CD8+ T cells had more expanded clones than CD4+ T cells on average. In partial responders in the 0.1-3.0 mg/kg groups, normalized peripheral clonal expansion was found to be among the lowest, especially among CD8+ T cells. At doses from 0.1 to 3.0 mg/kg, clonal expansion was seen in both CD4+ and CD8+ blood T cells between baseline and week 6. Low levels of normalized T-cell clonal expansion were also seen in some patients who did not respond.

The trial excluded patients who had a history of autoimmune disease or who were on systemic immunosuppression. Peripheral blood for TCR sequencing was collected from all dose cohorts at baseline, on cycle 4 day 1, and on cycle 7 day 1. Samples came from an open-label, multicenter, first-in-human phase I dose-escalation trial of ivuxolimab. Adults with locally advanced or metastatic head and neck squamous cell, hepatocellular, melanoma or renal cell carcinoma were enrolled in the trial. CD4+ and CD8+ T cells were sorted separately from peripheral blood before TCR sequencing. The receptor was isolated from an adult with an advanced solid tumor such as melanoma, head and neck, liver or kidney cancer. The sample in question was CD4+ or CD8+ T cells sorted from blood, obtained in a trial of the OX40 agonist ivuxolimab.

The CDR3 region: CSVVSSAISYEQYF. The nucleotides are TGCAGCGTGGTGTCTAGCGCTATATCCTACGAGCAGTACTTC. The chain is assembled from TRBV29-1 and TRBJ2-7; 6 matching bases give a weak D call of TRBD2. V and J lose 6 bases and 1 base, and a span of 16 bases separates them. The germline V gene provides CDR1 SQVTM and CDR2 ANQGSEA. Including the terminal cysteine and phenylalanine, the CDR3 comprises 14 residues. The entry retains the CDR3 DNA only, 42 bases that are in frame from base 1.